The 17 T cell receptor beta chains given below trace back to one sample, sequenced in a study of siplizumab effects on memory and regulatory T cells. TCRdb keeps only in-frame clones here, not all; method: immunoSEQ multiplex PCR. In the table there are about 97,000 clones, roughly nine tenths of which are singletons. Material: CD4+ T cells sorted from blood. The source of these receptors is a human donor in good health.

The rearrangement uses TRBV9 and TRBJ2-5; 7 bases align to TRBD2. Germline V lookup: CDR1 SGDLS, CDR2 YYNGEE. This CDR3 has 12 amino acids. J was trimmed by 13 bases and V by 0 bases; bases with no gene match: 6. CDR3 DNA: TGTGCCAGCAGCGTAGAGGGAGGGCCTAGGTACTTC. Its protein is CASSVEGGPRYF.

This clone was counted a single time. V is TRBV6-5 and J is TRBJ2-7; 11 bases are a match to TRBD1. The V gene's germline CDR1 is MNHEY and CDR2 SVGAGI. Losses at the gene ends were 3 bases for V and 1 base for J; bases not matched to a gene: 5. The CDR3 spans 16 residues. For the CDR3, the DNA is TGTGCCAGCAGTTATGCGGGACAGGGGGTGTCCTACGAGCAGTACTTC. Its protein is CASSYAGQGVSYEQYF.

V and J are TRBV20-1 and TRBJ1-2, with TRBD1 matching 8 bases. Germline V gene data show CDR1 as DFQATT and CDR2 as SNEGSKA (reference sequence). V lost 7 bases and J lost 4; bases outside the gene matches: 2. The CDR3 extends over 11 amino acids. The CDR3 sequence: CSVTGGYGYTF. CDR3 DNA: TGCAGTGTTACAGGGGGCTATGGCTACACCTTC.

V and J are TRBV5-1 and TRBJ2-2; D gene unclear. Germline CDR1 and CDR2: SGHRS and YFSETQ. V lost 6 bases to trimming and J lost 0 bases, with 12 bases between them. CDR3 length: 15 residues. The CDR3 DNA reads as TGCGCCAGCAAAGAGAGCGCCTCGAACACCGGGGAGCTGTTTTTT. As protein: CASKESASNTGELFF.

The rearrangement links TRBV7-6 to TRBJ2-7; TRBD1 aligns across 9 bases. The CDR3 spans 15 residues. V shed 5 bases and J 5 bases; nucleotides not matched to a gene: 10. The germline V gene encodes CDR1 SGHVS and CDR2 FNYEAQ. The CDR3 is CASSDRDREVDEQYF. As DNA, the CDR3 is TGTGCCAGCAGCGACCGGGACAGGGAGGTCGACGAGCAGTACTTC.

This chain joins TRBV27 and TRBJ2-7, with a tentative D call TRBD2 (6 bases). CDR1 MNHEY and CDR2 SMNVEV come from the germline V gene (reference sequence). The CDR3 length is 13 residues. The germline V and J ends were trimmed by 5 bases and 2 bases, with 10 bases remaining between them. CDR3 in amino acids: CASSRRGPYEQYF. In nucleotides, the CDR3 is TGTGCCAGCAGTCGGCGGGGCCCCTACGAGCAGTACTTC.

This chain's CDR3 is CASRPNKYYGYTF. The CDR3 bases are TGTGCCAGCAGACCCAACAAATACTATGGCTACACCTTC. This chain links TRBV27 with TRBJ1-2; D gene uncertain. CDR1 and CDR2 (germline): MNHEY, SMNVEV (reference sequence). The CDR3 sequence is 13 residues long. V was shortened by 6 bases and J by 3 bases, with 11 bases between the two germline ends.

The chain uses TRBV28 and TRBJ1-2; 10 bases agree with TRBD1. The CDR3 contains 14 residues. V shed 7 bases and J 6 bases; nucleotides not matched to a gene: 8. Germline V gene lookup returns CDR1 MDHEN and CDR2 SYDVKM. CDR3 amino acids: CASTRGQGFHGYTF. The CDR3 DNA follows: TGTGCCAGCACCCGGGGACAGGGGTTCCATGGCTACACCTTC.

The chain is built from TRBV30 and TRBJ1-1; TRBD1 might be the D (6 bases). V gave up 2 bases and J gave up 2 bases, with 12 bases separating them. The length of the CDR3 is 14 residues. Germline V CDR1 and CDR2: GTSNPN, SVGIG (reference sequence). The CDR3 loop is CAWSQDRLNTEAFF. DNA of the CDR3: TGTGCCTGGAGTCAGGACAGACTCAACACTGAAGCTTTCTTT.

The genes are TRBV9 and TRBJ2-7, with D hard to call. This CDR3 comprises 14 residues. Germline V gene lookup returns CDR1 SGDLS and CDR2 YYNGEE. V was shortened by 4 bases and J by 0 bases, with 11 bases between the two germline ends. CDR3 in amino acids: CASSPGPYSYEQYF. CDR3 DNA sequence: TGTGCCAGCAGCCCCGGGCCATACTCCTACGAGCAGTACTTC.

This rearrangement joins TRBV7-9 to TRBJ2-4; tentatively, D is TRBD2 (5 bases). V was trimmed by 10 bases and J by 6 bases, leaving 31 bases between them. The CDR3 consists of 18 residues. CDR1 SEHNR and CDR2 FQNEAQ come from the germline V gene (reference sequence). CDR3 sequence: CATPYPQWTSRGRNIQYF. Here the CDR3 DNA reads TGTGCCACCCCCTATCCCCAATGGACCAGTCGAGGGAGAAACATTCAGTACTTC.

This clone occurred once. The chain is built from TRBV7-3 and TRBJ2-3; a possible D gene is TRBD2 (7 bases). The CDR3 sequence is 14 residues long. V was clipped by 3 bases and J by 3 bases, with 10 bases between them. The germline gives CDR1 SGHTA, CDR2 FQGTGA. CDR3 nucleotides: TGTGCCAGCAGCTTGGGGGGGCGGACAGATACGCAGTATTTT. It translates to CASSLGGRTDTQYF.

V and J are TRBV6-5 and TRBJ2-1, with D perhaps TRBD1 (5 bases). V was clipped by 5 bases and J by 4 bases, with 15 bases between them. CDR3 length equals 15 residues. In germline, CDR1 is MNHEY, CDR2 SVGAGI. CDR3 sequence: CASSTLTERYNEQFF. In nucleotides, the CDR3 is TGTGCCAGCAGTACCCTGACAGAGAGGTACAATGAGCAGTTCTTC.

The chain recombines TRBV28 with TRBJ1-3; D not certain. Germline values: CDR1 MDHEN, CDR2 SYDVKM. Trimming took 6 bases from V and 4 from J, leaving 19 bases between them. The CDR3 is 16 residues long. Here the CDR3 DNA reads TGTGCCAGCAGCACCGATCGATCCGGCAGGGGAAACACCATATATTTT. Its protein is CASSTDRSGRGNTIYF.

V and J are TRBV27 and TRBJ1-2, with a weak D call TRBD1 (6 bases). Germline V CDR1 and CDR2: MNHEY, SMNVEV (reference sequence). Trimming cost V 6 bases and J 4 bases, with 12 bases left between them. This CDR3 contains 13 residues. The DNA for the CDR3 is TGTGCCAGCAGGCCGACAGGTTCCTATGGCTACACCTTC. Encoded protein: CASRPTGSYGYTF.

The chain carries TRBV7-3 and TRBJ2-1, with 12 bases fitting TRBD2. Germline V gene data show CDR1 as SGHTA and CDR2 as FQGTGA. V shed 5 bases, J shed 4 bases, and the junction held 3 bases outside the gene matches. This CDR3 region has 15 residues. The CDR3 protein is CASSLTSGRYNEQFF. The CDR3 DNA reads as TGTGCCAGCAGCCTCACTAGCGGGAGGTACAATGAGCAGTTCTTC.

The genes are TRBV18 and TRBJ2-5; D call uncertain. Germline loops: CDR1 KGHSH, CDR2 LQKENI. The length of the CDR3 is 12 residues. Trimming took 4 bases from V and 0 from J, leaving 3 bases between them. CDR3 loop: CASSQYQETQYF. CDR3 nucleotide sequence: TGTGCCAGCTCACAGTACCAAGAGACCCAGTACTTC.